This T cell receptor beta chain was recovered during a study of blood T cell repertoires in COVID-19. The wider study: In each case, the material was cDNA or gDNA derived from T cells, B-cell-depleted T cells, or PBMCs.

The table came from immunoSEQ multiplex PCR; TCRdb's copy has only in-frame clones and leaves some out. The sample includes some 510,000 clones, roughly 90% of them seen just once. Trimming took 5 bases from V and 5 from J; bases not matched to a gene: 19. In germline, CDR1 is MNHEY, CDR2 SMNVEV (reference sequence). The CDR3 is 19 residues long. Donors were grouped by their self-reported clinical history. J is TRBJ2-1 and V is TRBV27; 9 nucleotides align to TRBD1. Source material: PBMCs or T cells enriched from blood (not recorded which). This receptor was identified in a woman aged 40 to 50 who had recovered from COVID-19. CDR3 protein: CASSGPGTGLVIPNNEQFF. The CDR3 DNA sequence: TGTGCCAGCAGTGGACCCGGGACAGGGTTGGTTATCCCCAACAATGAGCAGTTCTTC.